The rows below give T cell receptor beta chains drawn from one sample of a study of siplizumab effects on memory and regulatory T cells. The repertoire was sequenced with immunoSEQ multiplex PCR; TCRdb's copy has only in-frame clones and lacks some. The sample has approximately 68,000 clones, less than 95% seen once. The sample taken for sequencing was CD8+ T cells sorted from blood. The receptor set was obtained from a human donor in good health. Each CDR3 is given with its conserved first and last residue. D genes are given only for firm matches. Part of the rows lack a size; the others show once, few, many or a class for expanded clones.

CDR3nt: TGTGCCAGCAGTTTACTAGCGGGGCAGTACGAGCAGTACTTC
CDR3aa: CASSLLAGQYEQYF
v_gene: TRBV27
d_gene: TRBD2
j_gene: TRBJ2-7
abundance: NA

CDR3nt: TGTGCCAGCGGGGATAAGGTCGGGAGGGGGCAAAACGTTGGACCCCAAGAGACCCAGTACTTC
CDR3aa: CASGDKVGRGQNVGPQETQYF
v_gene: TRBV2
d_gene: NA
j_gene: TRBJ2-5
abundance: NA

CDR3nt: TGTGCCAGCAGCTTGGGCACCATCTATGGCTACACCTTC
CDR3aa: CASSLGTIYGYTF
v_gene: TRBV13
d_gene: NA
j_gene: TRBJ1-2
abundance: NA

CDR3nt: TGTGCCAGTTTGGACACGGGAGCAGATACGCAGTATTTT
CDR3aa: CASLDTGADTQYF
v_gene: TRBV13
d_gene: NA
j_gene: TRBJ2-3
abundance: NA

CDR3nt: TGTGCCAGCAGCTTAGCAACGGACACCGGGGAGCTGTTTTTT
CDR3aa: CASSLATDTGELFF
v_gene: TRBV7-9
d_gene: NA
j_gene: TRBJ2-2
abundance: NA

CDR3nt: TGCGCCAGCAGCCGTCTAGCGGGAGCTTACAATGAGCAGTTCTTC
CDR3aa: CASSRLAGAYNEQFF
v_gene: TRBV4-1
d_gene: TRBD2
j_gene: TRBJ2-1
abundance: NA

CDR3nt: TGTGCCAGTAGTCACCTGACGGGCTTTTTACCTGAAGCTTTCTTT
CDR3aa: CASSHLTGFLPEAFF
v_gene: TRBV19
d_gene: NA
j_gene: TRBJ1-1
abundance: few

CDR3nt: TGTGCCAGCAGTTACGGAGCGGGGGGACAAGAGACCCAGTACTTC
CDR3aa: CASSYGAGGQETQYF
v_gene: TRBV6-5
d_gene: TRBD2
j_gene: TRBJ2-5
abundance: NA

CDR3nt: TGTGCCAGCAGTTACTCGTGGACTAGCGGATCCTACGAGCAGTACTTC
CDR3aa: CASSYSWTSGSYEQYF
v_gene: TRBV6-6
d_gene: TRBD2
j_gene: TRBJ2-7
abundance: NA

CDR3nt: TGCAGCGTTGAGGGGGACACCTATGGGGCCAACGTCCTGACTTTC
CDR3aa: CSVEGDTYGANVLTF
v_gene: TRBV29-1
d_gene: NA
j_gene: TRBJ2-6
abundance: NA

CDR3nt: TGCGCCAGCAGATCCGGGGGAGATGGCTACACCTTC
CDR3aa: CASRSGGDGYTF
v_gene: TRBV5-1
d_gene: NA
j_gene: TRBJ1-2
abundance: NA

CDR3nt: TGTGCCAGCAGTGACTCGAGCTTTCCTAACTATGGCTACACCTTC
CDR3aa: CASSDSSFPNYGYTF
v_gene: TRBV6-4
d_gene: NA
j_gene: TRBJ1-2
abundance: NA

CDR3nt: TGTGCCAGCAGCTCACTGGACAGCACAGATACGCAGTATTTT
CDR3aa: CASSSLDSTDTQYF
v_gene: TRBV7-3
d_gene: NA
j_gene: TRBJ2-3
abundance: NA

CDR3nt: TGTGCCAGCAGTTTCGCTTCGACCTACGAGCAGTACTTC
CDR3aa: CASSFASTYEQYF
v_gene: TRBV27
d_gene: NA
j_gene: TRBJ2-7
abundance: NA

CDR3nt: TGTGCCAGCAGCCACCTTTTTGGGACTAGCGGGGGGGATGGGGAGCTGTTTTTT
CDR3aa: CASSHLFGTSGGDGELFF
v_gene: TRBV7-8
d_gene: TRBD2
j_gene: TRBJ2-2
abundance: once

CDR3nt: TGTGCCAGCAGTCCGACCCCGGGACTAGCGGTCTACGAGCAGTACTTC
CDR3aa: CASSPTPGLAVYEQYF
v_gene: TRBV27
d_gene: TRBD2
j_gene: TRBJ2-7
abundance: NA

CDR3nt: TGCGCCAGCAGCCAAGATGATGGTCAGTTCTACGAGCAGTACTTC
CDR3aa: CASSQDDGQFYEQYF
v_gene: TRBV4-1
d_gene: NA
j_gene: TRBJ2-7
abundance: NA

CDR3nt: TGCAGCGTTGGGGCAGGGCAGGGGGTATACACGAACACCGGGGAGCTGTTTTTT
CDR3aa: CSVGAGQGVYTNTGELFF
v_gene: TRBV29-1
d_gene: TRBD1
j_gene: TRBJ2-2
abundance: NA

CDR3nt: TGCGCCAGCAGTGGGGTAGCTGGAAACACCATATATTTT
CDR3aa: CASSGVAGNTIYF
v_gene: TRBV5-1
d_gene: NA
j_gene: TRBJ1-3
abundance: NA

CDR3nt: TGTGCTAGCAGCTTAGATATGTTCACCGGGGAGCTGTTTTTT
CDR3aa: CASSLDMFTGELFF
v_gene: TRBV7-7
d_gene: NA
j_gene: TRBJ2-2
abundance: NA

CDR3nt: TGTGCCAGCACACGCACGTACGGAGTTCTAGATACGCAGTATTTT
CDR3aa: CASTRTYGVLDTQYF
v_gene: TRBV6-5
d_gene: NA
j_gene: TRBJ2-3
abundance: once

CDR3nt: TGTGCCAGCAGACCCCAGACCCCTAGCGGGAGGCCGGACGAGCAGTACTTC
CDR3aa: CASRPQTPSGRPDEQYF
v_gene: TRBV27
d_gene: TRBD2
j_gene: TRBJ2-7
abundance: NA

CDR3nt: TGCGCCAGCAGCCAAAGAGAATCCGGGTTACCCTCTCACACAGATACGCAGTATTTT
CDR3aa: CASSQRESGLPSHTDTQYF
v_gene: TRBV4-1
d_gene: NA
j_gene: TRBJ2-3
abundance: once

CDR3nt: TGCAGCGTTATATCGACTAGCGGGACGATATACGAGCAGTACTTC
CDR3aa: CSVISTSGTIYEQYF
v_gene: TRBV29-1
d_gene: TRBD2
j_gene: TRBJ2-7
abundance: NA

CDR3nt: TGTGCCAGCAGCTTCTTCCCAGGATTCCGAGACGATGAGCAGTTCTTC
CDR3aa: CASSFFPGFRDDEQFF
v_gene: TRBV7-2
d_gene: NA
j_gene: TRBJ2-1
abundance: once

CDR3nt: TGTGCCAGCTCACCACCGACGCAGGAGACGATCAACGAGCAGTACTTC
CDR3aa: CASSPPTQETINEQYF
v_gene: TRBV18
d_gene: NA
j_gene: TRBJ2-7
abundance: once

CDR3nt: TGTGCCAGCAGCTCAAGAACCGGGACAGGGGGAGAGACCCAGTACTTC
CDR3aa: CASSSRTGTGGETQYF
v_gene: TRBV27
d_gene: TRBD1
j_gene: TRBJ2-5
abundance: few

CDR3nt: TGTGCCAGTTCCCCTTCCGGGACAGCACTCACAGATACGCAGTATTTT
CDR3aa: CASSPSGTALTDTQYF
v_gene: TRBV27
d_gene: TRBD1
j_gene: TRBJ2-3
abundance: few

CDR3nt: TGTGCCAGCAGTGAGGGGGGCGCCTATGGCTACACCTTC
CDR3aa: CASSEGGAYGYTF
v_gene: TRBV6-4
d_gene: NA
j_gene: TRBJ1-2
abundance: once

CDR3nt: TGTGCCAGTAGACAAGGGACCTTTACCTCTGGAAACACCATATATTTT
CDR3aa: CASRQGTFTSGNTIYF
v_gene: TRBV19
d_gene: NA
j_gene: TRBJ1-3
abundance: NA

CDR3nt: TGCGCCAGCAGCCAAGAATCGCTAGCCGATGAGCAGTTCTTC
CDR3aa: CASSQESLADEQFF
v_gene: TRBV4-1
d_gene: NA
j_gene: TRBJ2-1
abundance: NA

CDR3nt: TGTGCCAGCAGACAGGGCTTTTCGAACACCGGGGAGCTGTTTTTT
CDR3aa: CASRQGFSNTGELFF
v_gene: TRBV6-4
d_gene: NA
j_gene: TRBJ2-2
abundance: once

CDR3nt: TGTGCCAGCAGTACAGCGACTAGCGGGAGAGGTGAGCAGTACTTC
CDR3aa: CASSTATSGRGEQYF
v_gene: TRBV6-5
d_gene: TRBD2
j_gene: TRBJ2-7
abundance: NA

CDR3nt: TGCGCCAGCAGCCAGATGACAGGGATGGTAGGCTACACCTTC
CDR3aa: CASSQMTGMVGYTF
v_gene: TRBV4-1
d_gene: TRBD1
j_gene: TRBJ1-2
abundance: NA

CDR3nt: TGCGCCAGCAGCTTGGCCCGAAAATTAAGCGGGCCCTCCTACGAGCAGTACTTC
CDR3aa: CASSLARKLSGPSYEQYF
v_gene: TRBV5-1
d_gene: NA
j_gene: TRBJ2-7
abundance: NA

CDR3nt: TGTGCCAGCAGTGAACCGACAGTGGTCTCCTACGAGCAGTACTTC
CDR3aa: CASSEPTVVSYEQYF
v_gene: TRBV6-1
d_gene: NA
j_gene: TRBJ2-7
abundance: NA

CDR3nt: TGTGCCAGCAGCCCAGTGACCACCGGGGAGCTGTTTTTT
CDR3aa: CASSPVTTGELFF
v_gene: TRBV7-3
d_gene: NA
j_gene: TRBJ2-2
abundance: NA

CDR3nt: TGCGCCAGCAGCCAAGGGCGGTACACTGAAGCTTTCTTT
CDR3aa: CASSQGRYTEAFF
v_gene: TRBV4-1
d_gene: NA
j_gene: TRBJ1-1
abundance: NA

CDR3nt: TGCAGCCCGTGGACGTTAGGGTTATCCAACACTGAAGCTTTCTTT
CDR3aa: CSPWTLGLSNTEAFF
v_gene: TRBV29-1
d_gene: NA
j_gene: TRBJ1-1
abundance: NA

CDR3nt: TGCGCCAGCAGCCGGACAGGGGACCTCGTAAGCTCCTACAATGAGCAGTTCTTC
CDR3aa: CASSRTGDLVSSYNEQFF
v_gene: TRBV5-1
d_gene: TRBD1
j_gene: TRBJ2-1
abundance: NA

CDR3nt: TGCAGCGTCGAAGACCGGTACAATGAGCAGTTCTTC
CDR3aa: CSVEDRYNEQFF
v_gene: TRBV29-1
d_gene: NA
j_gene: TRBJ2-1
abundance: NA

CDR3nt: TGCGCCAGCAGTATTACTAGCGGGGGAGGAGAGACCCAGTACTTC
CDR3aa: CASSITSGGGETQYF
v_gene: TRBV5-1
d_gene: TRBD2
j_gene: TRBJ2-5
abundance: NA

CDR3nt: TGTGCCAGCAGCTTAGAGGGGCAGGTCCATGGGGGCTACACCTTC
CDR3aa: CASSLEGQVHGGYTF
v_gene: TRBV7-9
d_gene: NA
j_gene: TRBJ1-2
abundance: few

CDR3nt: TGCAGCGTTGAGTACGGGGTCGGGAGGGGGAAAAGCACTGAAGCTTTCTTT
CDR3aa: CSVEYGVGRGKSTEAFF
v_gene: TRBV29-1
d_gene: NA
j_gene: TRBJ1-1
abundance: NA

CDR3nt: TGCGCCAGCAGCTTGGATACGGTGATGAACACTGAAGCTTTCTTT
CDR3aa: CASSLDTVMNTEAFF
v_gene: TRBV5-1
d_gene: NA
j_gene: TRBJ1-1
abundance: NA

CDR3nt: TGTGCCAGTAGTATCCGGCAGCTCACAGATACGCAGTATTTT
CDR3aa: CASSIRQLTDTQYF
v_gene: TRBV19
d_gene: NA
j_gene: TRBJ2-3
abundance: NA

CDR3nt: TGTGCCAGCAGTGACAGGACAGATAACACCGGGGAGCTGTTTTTT
CDR3aa: CASSDRTDNTGELFF
v_gene: TRBV6-4
d_gene: NA
j_gene: TRBJ2-2
abundance: once

CDR3nt: TGTGCCAGCTCATCTACAGTGGTCATCAGCTCCTACGAGCAGTACTTC
CDR3aa: CASSSTVVISSYEQYF
v_gene: TRBV18
d_gene: NA
j_gene: TRBJ2-7
abundance: NA

CDR3nt: TGTGCCAGCACCATTGAAGCTTTCTTT
CDR3aa: CASTIEAFF
v_gene: TRBV6-6
d_gene: NA
j_gene: TRBJ1-1
abundance: NA

CDR3nt: TGTGCCAGCAGTTGGGGGGGAAGGGGCACTGAAGCTTTCTTT
CDR3aa: CASSWGGRGTEAFF
v_gene: TRBV27
d_gene: NA
j_gene: TRBJ1-1
abundance: once

CDR3nt: TGTGCCAGCAGTGATCCAACAGAGACCGACGGCTACACCTTC
CDR3aa: CASSDPTETDGYTF
v_gene: TRBV2
d_gene: NA
j_gene: TRBJ1-2
abundance: NA